A single sample gave rise to the 15 T cell receptor beta chains below, sequenced in a study of blood T cell repertoires in COVID-19. The protocol was immunoSEQ multiplex PCR, while the TCRdb copy is restricted to in-frame clones and leaves out a portion. In the table there are about 190,000 clones, approximately 80% of which are singletons. The specimen sequenced was peripheral blood. These receptors were obtained from a woman in her forties or fifties with acute or convalescent COVID-19.

This chain uses TRBV28 with TRBJ2-7, with 10 bases aligning to TRBD2. The CDR3 covers 15 residues. V lost 5 bases, J lost 2 bases, and 6 bases stayed unmatched. Germline V CDR1 and CDR2: MDHEN, SYDVKM. CDR3 in DNA: TGTGCCAGCAGTCCTACTAGCGGGGTGCCCTACGAGCAGTACTTC. Amino acids: CASSPTSGVPYEQYF. Filled out from reference TRBV28 and TRBJ2-7, the complete variable domain reads DVKVTQSSRYLVKRTGEKVFLECVQDMDHENMFWYRQDPGLGLRLIYFSYDVKMKEKGDIPEGYSVSREKKERFSLILESASTNQTSMYLCASSPTSGVPYEQYFGPGTRLTVT.

V is TRBV30 and J is TRBJ1-2; no reliable D call. Per germline, CDR1 GTSNPN and CDR2 SVGIG (reference sequence). Trimming pared 4 bases from V and 6 bases from J, leaving 12 bases between. The CDR3 runs 12 residues. CDR3 sequence (DNA): TGTGCCTGGACTGGGTACGGAGATGGCTACACCTTC. Its protein is CAWTGYGDGYTF.

This sequence joins TRBV5-1 and TRBJ1-1, with a tentative D call TRBD1 (6 bases). Germline CDR1 reads SGHRS; CDR2 reads YFSETQ. This CDR3 contains 15 residues. Trimming took 0 bases from V and 1 from J, leaving 10 bases between them. The CDR3 region has the DNA TGCGCCAGCAGCTTGGAGCAGGGGAAGAACACTGAAGCTTTCTTT. It translates to CASSLEQGKNTEAFF. The full variable domain, in which reference TRBV5-1 and TRBJ1-1 provide the parts outside the CDR3, is KAGVTQTPRYLIKTRGQQVTLSCSPISGHRSVSWYQQTPGQGLQFLFEYFSETQRNKGNFPGRFSGRQFSNSRSEMNVSTLELGDSALYLCASSLEQGKNTEAFFGQGTRLTVV.

This rearrangement joins TRBV20-1 to TRBJ2-7, with D possibly TRBD1 on 5 matching bases. Deletions cut 3 bases from V and 2 bases from J, with 11 bases between. Germline V gene sequence: CDR1 DFQATT, CDR2 SNEGSKA (reference sequence). The CDR3 has 13 amino acids. This CDR3 is CSASLGQAYEQYF. CDR3 DNA: TGCAGTGCTAGTTTGGGGCAGGCCTACGAGCAGTACTTC.

The chain is built from TRBV19 and TRBJ2-7, with 7 bases aligning to TRBD1. The V gene's germline CDR1 is LNHDA and CDR2 SQIVND (reference sequence). This CDR3 region has 14 residues. V trimming: 4 bases; J trimming: 3 bases; junction bases outside the gene matches: 6. In DNA, the CDR3 is TGTGCCAGTAGTACTCGACAGGGAGACTACGAGCAGTACTTC. It specifies CASSTRQGDYEQYF.

The genes are TRBV2 and TRBJ1-5, with 9 bases fitting TRBD1. The CDR3 consists of 14 residues. Germline trimming cut 6 bases from V and 9 bases from J; bases unmatched to any gene: 9. Germline V lookup: CDR1 SNHLY, CDR2 FYNNEI. CDR3 protein: CASRDRGGDRPQHF. CDR3 coding DNA: TGTGCCAGCAGGGACAGGGGAGGAGACCGGCCCCAGCATTTT.

The rearrangement uses TRBV11-3 and TRBJ2-1; 7 nucleotides align to TRBD2. Looked up from germline, CDR1 is SGHNT and CDR2 is YENEEA. There are 13 residues in the CDR3. V lost 5 bases and J lost 7; bases outside the gene matches: 5. This CDR3 reads CASSRLASNEQFF. In DNA form, the CDR3 reads TGTGCCAGCAGCCGACTAGCATCGAATGAGCAGTTCTTC. The variable domain in full, completed from reference TRBV11-3 and TRBJ2-1, reads EAGVVQSPRYKIIEKKQPVAFWCNPISGHNTLYWYLQNLGQGPELLIRYENEEAVDDSQLPKDRFSAERLKGVDSTLKIQPAELGDSAVYLCASSRLASNEQFFGPGTRLTVL.

This chain uses TRBV28 with TRBJ1-1; 7 bases are a match to TRBD1. The CDR3 length is 14 residues. Germline CDR1 reads MDHEN; CDR2 reads SYDVKM. With 5 bases clipped from V and 5 bases from J, the junction kept 8 bases outside the gene matches. The CDR3, as DNA: TGTGCCAGCAGTACACAGGGGCGGCGTACTGAAGCTTTCTTT. Residues: CASSTQGRRTEAFF. Using reference TRBV28 and TRBJ1-1 for the parts outside the CDR3, the full variable domain is DVKVTQSSRYLVKRTGEKVFLECVQDMDHENMFWYRQDPGLGLRLIYFSYDVKMKEKGDIPEGYSVSREKKERFSLILESASTNQTSMYLCASSTQGRRTEAFFGQGTRLTVV.

This chain links TRBV13 with TRBJ1-1; TRBD1 matches at 7 bases. In germline, CDR1 is PRHDT, CDR2 FYEKMQ (reference sequence). The CDR3 loop spans 15 amino acids. V lost 3 bases and J lost 1; bases outside the gene matches: 5. The CDR3 loop is CASSFNRGWNTEAFF. As DNA, the CDR3 is TGTGCCAGCAGCTTTAACAGGGGTTGGAACACTGAAGCTTTCTTT.

V gene TRBV27 combines with J gene TRBJ2-1; 10 bases line up with TRBD2. V was pared by 5 bases and J by 3 bases, with 10 bases of the junction left unmatched. The germline V gene encodes CDR1 MNHEY and CDR2 SMNVEV (reference sequence). This CDR3 has 17 residues. The CDR3 bases are TGTGCCAGCAGTCCTAGCGGGGGCCTTCTCATCTACAATGAGCAGTTCTTC. Protein: CASSPSGGLLIYNEQFF.

The chain carries TRBV6-1 and TRBJ1-5, with D possibly TRBD1 on 5 matching bases. Germline V lookup: CDR1 MNHNS, CDR2 SASEGT. The V and J ends lost 4 bases and 2 bases respectively, with 15 bases between them. The CDR3 is 16 amino acids. This chain's CDR3 is CASSVQPPGGNQPQHF. In DNA form, the CDR3 reads TGTGCCAGCAGTGTCCAGCCCCCGGGGGGCAATCAGCCCCAGCATTTT.

This clone was observed a handful of times. This sequence joins TRBV28 and TRBJ1-2; TRBD1 matches at 9 bases. CDR3 size: 17 residues. V lost 6 bases to trimming and J lost 0 bases; unmatched junction nucleotides: 11. Germline V lookup: CDR1 MDHEN, CDR2 SYDVKM. The CDR3 nucleotides are TGTGCCAGCAGCCATCCCCAACAGGGGGCCTCTAACTATGGCTACACCTTC. It specifies CASSHPQQGASNYGYTF.

For the CDR3, the DNA is TGTGCCAGCATTCGGGACAGGGGGCGCTATGGCTACACCTTC. Its protein is CASIRDRGRYGYTF. The chain employs TRBV2 and TRBJ1-2, with 12 bases fitting TRBD1. Germline trimming cut 7 bases from V and 4 bases from J; bases unmatched to any gene: 4. This CDR3 region has 14 residues. From germline, CDR1 is SNHLY and CDR2 FYNNEI.

The chain links TRBV23-1 to TRBJ2-7, with 9 bases identical to TRBD1. TRBV23-1 is an ORF, with its function uncertain. The CDR3 runs 18 residues. Trimming at V came to 2 bases and at J to 4 bases, leaving 15 bases not matched to a gene. The CDR3, as DNA: TGCGCCAGCAGTCAACCAACCGTCGGACAGGGGAAGGAGTACGAGCAGTACTTC. Protein product: CASSQPTVGQGKEYEQYF.

V and J are TRBV5-1 and TRBJ1-1; 9 bases line up with TRBD1. The junction had 6 bases not matched to a gene; V was cut back by 4 bases and J by 5 bases. CDR3 length equals 14 residues. Germline CDR1 reads SGHRS; CDR2 reads YFSETQ. The DNA of the CDR3 is TGCGCCAGCAGCGAGCGACAGGGGGAAACTGAAGCTTTCTTT. Protein sequence: CASSERQGETEAFF.